This TCR beta chain stems from a study of T cell responses to AZD1222 COVID-19 vaccine. TCRdb's table, derived via immunoSEQ multiplex PCR, lists solely in-frame clones and lacks some. The data show tens of thousands of clones, 88% seen once. Trimming at V came to 6 bases and at J to 2 bases, leaving 4 bases not matched to a gene. The CDR3 has 15 amino acids. CDR1 is WNHNN, CDR2 SYGVQD, per germline (reference sequence). The sequencing here drew on peripheral blood, taken 28 days after the second AZD1222 dose. The sequence derives from an adult who received the AZD1222 COVID-19 vaccine. The V gene is TRBV10-1, the J gene TRBJ1-2, with 12 nucleotides matching TRBD1. CDR3 loop: CASSPGQGANYGYTF. CDR3 coding DNA: TGCGCCAGCAGCCCGGGACAGGGGGCGAACTATGGCTACACCTTC.